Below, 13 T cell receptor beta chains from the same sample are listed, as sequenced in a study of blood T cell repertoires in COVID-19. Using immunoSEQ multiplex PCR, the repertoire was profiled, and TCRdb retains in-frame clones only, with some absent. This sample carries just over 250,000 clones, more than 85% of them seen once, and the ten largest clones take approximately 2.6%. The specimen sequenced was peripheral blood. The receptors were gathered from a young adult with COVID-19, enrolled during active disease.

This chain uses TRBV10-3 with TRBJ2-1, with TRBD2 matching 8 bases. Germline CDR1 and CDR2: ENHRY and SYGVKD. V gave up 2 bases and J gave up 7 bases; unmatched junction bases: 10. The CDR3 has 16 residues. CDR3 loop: CAISELTGGPGNEQFF. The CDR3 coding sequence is TGTGCCATCAGTGAGCTCACGGGAGGGCCGGGGAATGAGCAGTTCTTC.

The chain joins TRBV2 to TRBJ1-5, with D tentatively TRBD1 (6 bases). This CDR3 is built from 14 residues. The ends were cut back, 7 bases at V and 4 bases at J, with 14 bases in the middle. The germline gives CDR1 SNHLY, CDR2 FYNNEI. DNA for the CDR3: TGTGCCAGCAACCCGGGGGGACAAAATCAGCCCCAGCATTTT. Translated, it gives CASNPGGQNQPQHF. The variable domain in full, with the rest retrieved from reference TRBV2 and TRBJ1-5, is EPEVTQTPSHQVTQMGQEVILRCVPISNHLYFYWYRQILGQKVEFLVSFYNNEISEKSEIFDDQFSVERPDGSNFTLKIRSTKLEDSAMYFCASNPGGQNQPQHFGDGTRLSIL.

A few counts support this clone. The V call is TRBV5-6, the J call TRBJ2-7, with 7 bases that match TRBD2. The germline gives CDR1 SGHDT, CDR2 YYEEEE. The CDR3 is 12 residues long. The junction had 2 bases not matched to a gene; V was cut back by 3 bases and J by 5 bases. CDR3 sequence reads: CASSYGTNEQYF. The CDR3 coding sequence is TGTGCCAGCAGCTACGGGACTAACGAGCAGTACTTC.

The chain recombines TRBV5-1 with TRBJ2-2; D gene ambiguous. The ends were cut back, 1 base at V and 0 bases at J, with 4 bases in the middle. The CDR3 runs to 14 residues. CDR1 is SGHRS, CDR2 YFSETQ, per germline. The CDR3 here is CASSLRANTGELFF. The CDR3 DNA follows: TGCGCCAGCAGCTTGCGGGCGAACACCGGGGAGCTGTTTTTT.

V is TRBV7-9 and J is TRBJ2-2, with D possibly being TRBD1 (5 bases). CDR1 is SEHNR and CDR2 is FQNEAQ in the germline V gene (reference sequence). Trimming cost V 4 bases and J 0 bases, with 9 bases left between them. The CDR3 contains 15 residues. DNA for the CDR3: TGTGCCAGCAGCTCCAAAGGGGCGAACACCGGGGAGCTGTTTTTT. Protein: CASSSKGANTGELFF.

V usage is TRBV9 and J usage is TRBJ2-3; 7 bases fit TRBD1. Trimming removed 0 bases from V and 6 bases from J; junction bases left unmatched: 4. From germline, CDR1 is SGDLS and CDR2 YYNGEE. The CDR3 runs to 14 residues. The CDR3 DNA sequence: TGTGCCAGCAGCGTAGTAGGGGGCGGTGATACGCAGTATTTT. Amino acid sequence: CASSVVGGGDTQYF.

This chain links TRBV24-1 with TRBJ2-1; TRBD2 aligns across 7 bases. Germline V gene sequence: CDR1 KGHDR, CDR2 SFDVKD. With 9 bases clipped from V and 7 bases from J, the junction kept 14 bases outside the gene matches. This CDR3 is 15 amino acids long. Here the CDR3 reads CATEEAGRRGNEQFF. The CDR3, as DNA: TGTGCCACCGAAGAAGCGGGACGCAGAGGAAATGAGCAGTTCTTC.

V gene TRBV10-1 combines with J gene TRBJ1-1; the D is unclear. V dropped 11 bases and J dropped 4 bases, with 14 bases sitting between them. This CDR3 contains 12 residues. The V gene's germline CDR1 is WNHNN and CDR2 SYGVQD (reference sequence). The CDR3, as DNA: TGCGCCCTCCGTAGGGAGGGCACTGAAGCTTTCTTT. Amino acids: CALRREGTEAFF.

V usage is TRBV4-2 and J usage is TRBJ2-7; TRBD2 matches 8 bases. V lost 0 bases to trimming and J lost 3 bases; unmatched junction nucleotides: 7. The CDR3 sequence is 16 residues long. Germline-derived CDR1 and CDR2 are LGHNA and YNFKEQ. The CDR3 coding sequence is TGTGCCAGCAGCCAAGATCCCACGGGAGGGGGCTACGAGCAGTACTTC. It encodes CASSQDPTGGGYEQYF.

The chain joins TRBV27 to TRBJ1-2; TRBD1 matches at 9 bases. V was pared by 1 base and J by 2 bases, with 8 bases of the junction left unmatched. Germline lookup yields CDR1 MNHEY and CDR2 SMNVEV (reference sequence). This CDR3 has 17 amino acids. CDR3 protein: CASSLLGTGSINYGYTF. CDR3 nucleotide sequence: TGTGCCAGCAGTTTATTGGGGACAGGGTCTATCAACTATGGCTACACCTTC.

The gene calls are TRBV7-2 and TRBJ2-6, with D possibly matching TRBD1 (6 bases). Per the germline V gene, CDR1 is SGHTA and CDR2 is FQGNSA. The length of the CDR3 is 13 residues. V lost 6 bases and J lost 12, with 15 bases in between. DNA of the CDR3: TGTGCCAGCAGGCCGGGACACCTACCCGTCCTGACTTTC. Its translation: CASRPGHLPVLTF.

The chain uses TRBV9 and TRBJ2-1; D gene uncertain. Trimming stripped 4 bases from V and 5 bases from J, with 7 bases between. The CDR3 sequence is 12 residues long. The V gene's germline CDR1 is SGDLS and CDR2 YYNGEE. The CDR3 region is CASSTQHNEQFF. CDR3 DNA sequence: TGTGCCAGCAGCACACAGCACAATGAGCAGTTCTTC.

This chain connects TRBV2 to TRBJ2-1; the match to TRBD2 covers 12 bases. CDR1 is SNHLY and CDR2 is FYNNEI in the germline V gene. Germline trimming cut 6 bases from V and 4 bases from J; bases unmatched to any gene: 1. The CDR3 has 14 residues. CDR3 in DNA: TGTGCCAGCAGGACTAGCGGGGGATACAATGAGCAGTTCTTC. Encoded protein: CASRTSGGYNEQFF.